These 9 T cell receptor beta chains were sequenced from one sample in a study of control samples from healthy donors and cancer patients. Sequencing was performed with immunoSEQ multiplex PCR; in TCRdb, only in-frame clones are kept and a portion is missing. The sample records some 130,000 clones, around 90% being singletons. The sequenced material came from blood. All receptors derive from a young man in good health.

The chain joins TRBV5-1 to TRBJ2-3, with 13 bases identical to TRBD2. Germline CDR1 SGHRS, CDR2 YFSETQ. V lost 0 bases and J lost 4; bases outside the gene matches: 8. The CDR3 runs to 18 residues. The chain's CDR3 is CASSLVGLAGRLADTQYF. In DNA form, the CDR3 reads TGCGCCAGCAGCTTGGTGGGACTAGCGGGGCGACTCGCAGATACGCAGTATTTT. The whole variable domain, filled in from reference TRBV5-1 and TRBJ2-3, reads KAGVTQTPRYLIKTRGQQVTLSCSPISGHRSVSWYQQTPGQGLQFLFEYFSETQRNKGNFPGRFSGRQFSNSRSEMNVSTLELGDSALYLCASSLVGLAGRLADTQYFGPGTRLTVL.

The count of this clone is one. The gene calls are TRBV27 and TRBJ2-7; D is perhaps TRBD1 or TRBD2 (5 bases each). The CDR3 totals 14 residues. Germline CDR1 and CDR2: MNHEY and SMNVEV (reference sequence). Trimming stripped 5 bases from V and 4 bases from J, with 15 bases between. CDR3 in amino acids: CASSTRGVSYEQYF. The CDR3 DNA reads TGTGCCAGCAGTACCCGAGGGGTCTCATACGAGCAGTACTTC.

This rearrangement joins TRBV19 to TRBJ1-3, with D unresolved. V was cut by 5 bases and J by 2 bases, with 7 bases left in between. CDR1 is LNHDA and CDR2 is SQIVND in the germline V gene (reference sequence). The CDR3 is 13 amino acids. As DNA, the CDR3 is TGTGCCAGTAGTCCGACGACTGGAAACACCATATATTTT. This encodes CASSPTTGNTIYF.

V and J are TRBV27 and TRBJ1-2; perhaps TRBD1 as D (5 bases). Per the germline V gene, CDR1 is MNHEY and CDR2 is SMNVEV (reference sequence). Trimming left V 4 bases short and J 9 bases short, with 27 bases between. The CDR3 loop spans 17 amino acids. The CDR3 bases are TGTGCCAGCAGTTGGCCTCCGTCTGGGCCACAGGCTAGGAGCTACACCTTC. Translation: CASSWPPSGPQARSYTF.

The V and J genes are TRBV19 and TRBJ2-1, with TRBD2 identical over 10 bases. The CDR3 has 18 amino acids. V gave up 3 bases and J gave up 2 bases; unmatched junction bases: 10. Germline values: CDR1 LNHDA, CDR2 SQIVND (reference sequence). The CDR3 DNA reads TGTGCCAGTAGTATTAGCGGGGGGCTTGGTCTAACCTACAATGAGCAGTTCTTC. It specifies CASSISGGLGLTYNEQFF.

The CDR3 DNA reads TGTGCCAGCAGCTTAGGGCGGACCGACTCCTACGAGCAGTACTTC. Translated: CASSLGRTDSYEQYF. This chain joins TRBV7-9 and TRBJ2-7; D gene unclear. CDR1 and CDR2 (germline): SEHNR, FQNEAQ (reference sequence). The CDR3 contains 15 residues. V was shortened by 1 base and J by 0 bases, with 10 bases between the two germline ends.

V and J are TRBV29-1 and TRBJ2-1; D not certain. CDR1 SQVTM and CDR2 ANQGSEA come from the germline V gene. Trimming stripped 8 bases from V and 9 bases from J, with 14 bases between. The CDR3 spans 11 residues. CDR3 DNA: TGCAGCCTCCTCGCTAGGACTGAGCAGTTCTTC. It is translated as CSLLARTEQFF.

This chain uses TRBV27 with TRBJ1-1; weak D call: TRBD1 (5 bases). The ends were cut back, 4 bases at V and 1 base at J, with 16 bases in the middle. The CDR3 extends over 16 amino acids. Germline CDR1 reads MNHEY; CDR2 reads SMNVEV (reference sequence). For the CDR3, the DNA is TGTGCCAGCAGTTCCATATTAGGGACCTCGAACACTGAAGCTTTCTTT. Protein product: CASSSILGTSNTEAFF.

The V and J genes are TRBV2 and TRBJ2-7; D is unresolved. CDR3 length equals 11 residues. V was clipped by 4 bases and J by 3 bases, with 4 bases between them. Germline CDR1 SNHLY, CDR2 FYNNEI. This CDR3 reads CASSASYEQYV. CDR3 sequence (DNA): TGTGCCAGCAGTGCCAGCTACGAGCAGTACGTC.